This T cell receptor (beta chain) was identified during a study of cytomegalovirus exposure and HLA in healthy donors. Study-wide results and limits: Links to common viral pathogens appeared, in a later analysis, for several of the most significant clusters. While the bulk of TCR sequences proved rare, some public TCRs turned up in many donors.

60 Vbeta and 13 Jbeta primers were used in PCR. Original data processing: Later, an analysis found 75 million to 100 million unique TCR beta chains, and around 10 million of these were shared. The data were produced by immunoSEQ multiplex PCR, yet TCRdb's version contains in-frame clones alone and is incomplete. The V and J calls and clone size come from that table; D and trimming were worked out from the DNA. The sample shows 150,000 to 200,000 clones, approximately 82% of them seen only once. This cohort consisted of healthy bone marrow donors. As concerns this clone: Its antigen is not known.

The ends were cut back, 5 bases at V and 2 bases at J, with 16 bases in the middle. The germline CDR1 and CDR2 sequences are PRHDT and FYEKMQ (reference sequence). The CDR3 is 15 amino acids. Material for sequencing was PBMCs. The receptor was derived from a man aged 45-60 years in good health and CMV-seropositive. The chain carries TRBV13 and TRBJ2-7, with D possibly TRBD1 on 6 matching bases. The CDR3 region is CASSETGITPYEQYF. The CDR3, as DNA: TGTGCCAGCAGCGAAACAGGGATAACTCCCTACGAGCAGTACTTC.